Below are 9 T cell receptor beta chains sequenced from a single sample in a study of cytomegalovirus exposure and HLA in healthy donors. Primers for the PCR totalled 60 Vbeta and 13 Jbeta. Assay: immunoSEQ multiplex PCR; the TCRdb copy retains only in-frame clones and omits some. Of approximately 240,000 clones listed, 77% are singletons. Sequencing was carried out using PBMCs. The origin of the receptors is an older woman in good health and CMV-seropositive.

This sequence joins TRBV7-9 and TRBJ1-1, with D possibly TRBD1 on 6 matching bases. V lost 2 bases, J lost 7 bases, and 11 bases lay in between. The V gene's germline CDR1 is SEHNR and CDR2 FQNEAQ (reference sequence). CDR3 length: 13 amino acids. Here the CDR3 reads CASSLTRTDEAFF. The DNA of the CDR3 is TGTGCCAGCAGCTTAACCCGGACAGATGAAGCTTTCTTT.

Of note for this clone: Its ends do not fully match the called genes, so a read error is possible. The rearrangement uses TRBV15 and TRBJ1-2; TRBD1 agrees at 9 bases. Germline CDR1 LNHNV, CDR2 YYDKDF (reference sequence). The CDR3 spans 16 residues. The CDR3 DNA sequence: TGTGCCACCAGCAGAGATCCCAAGGGACAGGGAGATGGGTACACCTTC. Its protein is CATSRDPKGQGDGYTF.

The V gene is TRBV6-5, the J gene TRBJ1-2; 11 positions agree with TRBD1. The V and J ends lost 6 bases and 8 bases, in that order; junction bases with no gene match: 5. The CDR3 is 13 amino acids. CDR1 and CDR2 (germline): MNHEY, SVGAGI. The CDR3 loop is CASSGQGATGYTF. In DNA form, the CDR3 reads TGTGCCAGCAGCGGACAGGGGGCCACAGGCTACACCTTC.

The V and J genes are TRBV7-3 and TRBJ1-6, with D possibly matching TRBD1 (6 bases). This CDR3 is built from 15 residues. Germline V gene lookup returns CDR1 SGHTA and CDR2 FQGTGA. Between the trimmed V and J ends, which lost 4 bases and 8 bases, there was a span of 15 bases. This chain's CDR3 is CASSYSRDTYSPLHF. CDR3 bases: TGTGCCAGCAGCTACTCCCGGGACACGTATTCACCCCTCCACTTT.

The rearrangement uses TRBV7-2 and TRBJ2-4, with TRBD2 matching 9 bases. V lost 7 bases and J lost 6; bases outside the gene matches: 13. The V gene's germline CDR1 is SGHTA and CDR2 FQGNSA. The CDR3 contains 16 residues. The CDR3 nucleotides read TGTGCCAGCACCCTGATGTCGGGACTAGCTGCAAACATTCAGTACTTC. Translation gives CASTLMSGLAANIQYF.

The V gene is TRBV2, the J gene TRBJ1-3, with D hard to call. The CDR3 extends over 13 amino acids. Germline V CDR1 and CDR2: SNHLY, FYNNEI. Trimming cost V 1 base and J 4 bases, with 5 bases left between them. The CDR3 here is CASSEEQGNTIYF. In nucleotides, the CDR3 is TGTGCCAGCAGTGAAGAACAAGGAAACACCATATATTTT. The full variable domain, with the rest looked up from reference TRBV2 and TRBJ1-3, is EPEVTQTPSHQVTQMGQEVILRCVPISNHLYFYWYRQILGQKVEFLVSFYNNEISEKSEIFDDQFSVERPDGSNFTLKIRSTKLEDSAMYFCASSEEQGNTIYFGEGSWLTVV.

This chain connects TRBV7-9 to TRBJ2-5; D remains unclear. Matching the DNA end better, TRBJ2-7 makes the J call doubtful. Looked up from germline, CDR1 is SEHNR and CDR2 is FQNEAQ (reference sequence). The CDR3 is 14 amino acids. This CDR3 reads CASSLVVNSYEQYF. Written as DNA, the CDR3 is TGTGCCAGCAGCTTAGTCGTCAACTCCTACGAGCAGTACTTC.

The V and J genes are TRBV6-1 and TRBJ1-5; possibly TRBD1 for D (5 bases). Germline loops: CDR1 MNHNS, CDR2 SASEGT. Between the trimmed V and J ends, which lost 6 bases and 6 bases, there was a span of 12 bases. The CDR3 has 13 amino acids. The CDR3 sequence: CASRGEAGQPQHF. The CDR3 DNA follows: TGTGCCAGCAGAGGGGAGGCGGGTCAGCCCCAGCATTTT.

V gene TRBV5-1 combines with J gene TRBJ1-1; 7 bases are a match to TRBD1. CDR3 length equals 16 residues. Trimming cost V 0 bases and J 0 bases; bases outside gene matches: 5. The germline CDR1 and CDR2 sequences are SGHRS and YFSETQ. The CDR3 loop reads CASSLGGGSVNTEAFF. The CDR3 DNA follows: TGCGCCAGCAGCTTGGGAGGGGGCTCGGTGAACACTGAAGCTTTCTTT.